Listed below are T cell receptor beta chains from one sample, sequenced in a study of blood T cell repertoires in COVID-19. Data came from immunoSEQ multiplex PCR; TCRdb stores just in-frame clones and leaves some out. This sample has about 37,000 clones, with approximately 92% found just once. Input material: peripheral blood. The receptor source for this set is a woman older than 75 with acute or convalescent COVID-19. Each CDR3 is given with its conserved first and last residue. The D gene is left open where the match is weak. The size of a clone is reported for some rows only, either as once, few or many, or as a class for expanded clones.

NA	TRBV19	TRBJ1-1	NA	CASSRPGNPEAFF	TGTGCCAGTAGTAGGCCAGGGAACCCTGAAGCTTTCTTT
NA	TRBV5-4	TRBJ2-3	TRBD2	CASSPPQRGVADTQYF	TGTGCCAGCAGCCCGCCCCAGCGGGGGGTGGCAGATACGCAGTATTTT
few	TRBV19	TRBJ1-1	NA	CASSIAGANTEAFF	TGTGCCAGTAGTATAGCCGGTGCGAACACTGAAGCTTTCTTT
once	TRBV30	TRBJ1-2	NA	CAWTQRPNYGYTF	TGTGCCTGGACACAGAGACCTAACTATGGCTACACCTTC
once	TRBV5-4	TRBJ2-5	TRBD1	CASTRDRGTGETQYF	TGTGCCAGCACCCGGGACAGGGGGACGGGAGAGACCCAGTACTTC
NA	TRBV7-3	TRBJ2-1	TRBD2	CASSLTYAGGLNEQFF	TGTGCCAGCAGCTTAACGTATGCGGGGGGGCTCAATGAGCAGTTCTTC
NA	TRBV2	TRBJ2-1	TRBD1	CASSQGQGDNEQFF	TGTGCCAGCAGTCAGGGACAGGGGGACAATGAGCAGTTCTTC
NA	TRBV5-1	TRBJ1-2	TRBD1	CASSEGTAYGYTF	TGCGCCAGCAGCGAAGGGACAGCCTATGGCTACACCTTC
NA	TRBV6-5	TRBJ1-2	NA	CASSSAGKDYGYTF	TGTGCCAGCAGCTCCGCGGGAAAGGACTATGGCTACACCTTC
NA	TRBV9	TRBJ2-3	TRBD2	CASSVDGLAGGPDTQYF	TGTGCCAGCAGCGTAGATGGACTAGCGGGGGGGCCAGATACGCAGTATTTT
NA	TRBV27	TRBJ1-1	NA	CASSLSPSRVGPNTEAFF	TGTGCCAGCAGTTTATCGCCCAGCAGGGTTGGCCCGAACACTGAAGCTTTCTTT
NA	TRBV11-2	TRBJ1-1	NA	CATIRTQGLNTEAFF	TGTGCGACGATCCGCACACAGGGTTTAAACACTGAAGCTTTCTTT
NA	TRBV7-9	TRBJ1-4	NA	CASSLQGTNEKLFF	TGTGCCAGCAGCTTACAGGGGACTAATGAAAAACTGTTTTTT
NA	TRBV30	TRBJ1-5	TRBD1	CAWSPTGTGAESNQPQHF	TGTGCCTGGTCCCCTACCGGGACAGGGGCGGAAAGCAATCAGCCCCAGCATTTT
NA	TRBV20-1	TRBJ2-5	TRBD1	CSATDRVGETQYF	TGCAGTGCTACTGACAGGGTAGGAGAGACCCAGTACTTC
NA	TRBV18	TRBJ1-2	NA	CASSPSVDYGYTF	TGTGCCAGCTCACCCTCGGTGGACTATGGCTACACCTTC
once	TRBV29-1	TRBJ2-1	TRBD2	CSSQRGAFNEQFF	TGCAGCTCTCAGCGGGGGGCTTTCAATGAGCAGTTCTTC
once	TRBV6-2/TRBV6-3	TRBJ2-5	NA	CASSPGQVETQYF	TGTGCCAGCAGCCCGGGCCAAGTAGAGACCCAGTACTTC
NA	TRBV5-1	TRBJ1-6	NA	CASSLGGREDNSPLHF	TGCGCCAGCAGCTTGGGGGGCAGGGAGGATAATTCACCCCTCCACTTT
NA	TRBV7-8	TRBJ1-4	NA	CASSLYRTTNEKLFF	TGTGCCAGCAGCCTTTACAGAACAACTAATGAAAAACTGTTTTTT
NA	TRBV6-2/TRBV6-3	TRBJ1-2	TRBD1	CASSPGQPHGYTF	TGTGCCAGCAGTCCGGGACAGCCACATGGCTACACCTTC
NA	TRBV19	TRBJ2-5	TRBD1	CASKDRGRSQETQYF	TGTGCCAGTAAGGACAGGGGGCGTTCTCAAGAGACCCAGTACTTC
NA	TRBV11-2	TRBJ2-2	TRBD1	CASSWDRINTGELFF	TGTGCCAGCAGCTGGGACAGGATCAACACCGGGGAGCTGTTTTTT
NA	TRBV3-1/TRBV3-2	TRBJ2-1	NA	CASSESGKNEQFF	TGTGCCAGCAGCGAAAGCGGAAAGAATGAGCAGTTCTTC
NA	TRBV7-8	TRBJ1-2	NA	CASSFGGRYGYTF	TGTGCCAGCAGCTTTGGTGGGCGCTATGGCTACACCTTC
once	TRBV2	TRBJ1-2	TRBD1	CASSEDRAGYTF	TGTGCCAGCAGTGAGGACAGGGCTGGCTACACCTTC
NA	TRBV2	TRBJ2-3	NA	CARKGPLQDTQYF	TGTGCCAGGAAGGGGCCCCTACAAGATACGCAGTATTTT
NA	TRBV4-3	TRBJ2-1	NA	CASSQELDGTSFMYEQFF	TGCGCCAGCAGCCAAGAATTGGATGGGACTTCCTTTATGTATGAGCAGTTCTTC
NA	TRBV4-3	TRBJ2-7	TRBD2	CASSRGTSEGYEQYF	TGCGCCAGCAGCCGGGGGACTAGCGAGGGCTACGAGCAGTACTTC
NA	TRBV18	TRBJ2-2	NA	CASSPRHDTGELFF	TGTGCCAGCTCACCGCGACACGACACCGGGGAGCTGTTTTTT
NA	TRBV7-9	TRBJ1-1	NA	CASGGRNTEAFF	TGTGCCAGCGGCGGGCGGAACACTGAAGCTTTCTTT
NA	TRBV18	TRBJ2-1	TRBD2	CASSPPNGGNNNEQFF	TGTGCCAGCTCACCACCGAACGGGGGGAATAACAATGAGCAGTTCTTC
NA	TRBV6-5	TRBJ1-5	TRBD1	CASSRSTGFDQPQHF	TGTGCCAGCAGCCGATCGACAGGGTTTGATCAGCCCCAGCATTTT
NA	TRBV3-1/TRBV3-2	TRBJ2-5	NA	CASSLREVGQVAETQYF	TGTGCCAGCAGCCTCCGGGAGGTGGGACAGGTCGCAGAGACCCAGTACTTC
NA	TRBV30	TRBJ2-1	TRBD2	CAWTPVTERGGYNEQFF	TGTGCCTGGACCCCGGTTACGGAGCGGGGAGGTTACAATGAGCAGTTCTTC
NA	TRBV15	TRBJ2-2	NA	CATSRVYRTGELFF	TGTGCCACCAGCAGAGTGTATCGCACCGGGGAGCTGTTTTTT
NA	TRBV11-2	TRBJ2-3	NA	CASSPPGGLVVDTQYF	TGTGCCAGCAGCCCACCCGGCGGGCTCGTCGTGGATACGCAGTATTTT
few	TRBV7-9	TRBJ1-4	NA	CASSLLTEPVGKLFF	TGTGCCAGCAGCTTATTAACCGAGCCCGTTGGAAAACTGTTTTTT
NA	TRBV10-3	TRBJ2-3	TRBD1	CAISEGGTGRTDTQYF	TGTGCCATCAGTGAGGGTGGGACAGGCCGCACAGATACGCAGTATTTT
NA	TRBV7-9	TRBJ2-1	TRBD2	CASSPTAGGPHNEQFF	TGTGCCAGCAGCCCCACAGCGGGGGGGCCCCACAATGAGCAGTTCTTC
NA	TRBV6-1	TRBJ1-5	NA	CASSEQLQHSNQPQHF	TGTGCCAGCAGTGAACAGTTACAGCATAGCAATCAGCCCCAGCATTTT
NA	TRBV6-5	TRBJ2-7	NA	CASSSPYEQYF	TGTGCCAGCAGTTCTCCTTACGAGCAGTACTTC
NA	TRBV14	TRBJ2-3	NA	CASSHHKRLVWGTDTQYF	TGTGCCAGCAGCCATCACAAAAGACTAGTCTGGGGCACAGATACGCAGTATTTT
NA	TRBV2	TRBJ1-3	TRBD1	CASTGQGYGDTIYF	TGTGCCAGCACCGGACAGGGATACGGTGACACCATATATTTT
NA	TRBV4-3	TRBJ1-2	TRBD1	CASSSRQGAGYGYTF	TGCGCCAGCAGCTCCCGACAGGGGGCCGGCTATGGCTACACCTTC
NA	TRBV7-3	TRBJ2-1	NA	CASSLNGGRYNEQFF	TGTGCCAGCAGCTTAAACGGGGGGCGCTACAATGAGCAGTTCTTC
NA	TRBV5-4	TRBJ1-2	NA	CASSSAGRWDGYTF	TGTGCCAGCAGCTCTGCGGGCAGGTGGGATGGCTACACCTTC
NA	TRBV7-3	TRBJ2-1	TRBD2	CASSPTSGGNEQFF	TGTGCCAGCAGCCCTACTAGCGGTGGCAATGAGCAGTTCTTC
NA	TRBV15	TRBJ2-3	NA	CATSRGVGTFTDTQYF	TGTGCCACCAGCAGAGGAGTAGGGACATTCACAGATACGCAGTATTTT
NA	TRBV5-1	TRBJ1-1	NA	CASSLGQTNTEAFF	TGCGCCAGCAGCTTAGGACAGACTAACACTGAAGCTTTCTTT
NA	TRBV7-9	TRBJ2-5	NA	CASSHPETQYF	TGTGCCAGCAGCCATCCAGAGACCCAGTACTTC
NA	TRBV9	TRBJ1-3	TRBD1	CASSATGGSGNTIYF	TGTGCCAGCAGCGCTACAGGGGGCAGTGGAAACACCATATATTTT
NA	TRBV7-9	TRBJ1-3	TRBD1	CASSRGTAQLTIYF	TGTGCCAGCAGCCGAGGGACAGCCCAGTTGACCATATATTTT
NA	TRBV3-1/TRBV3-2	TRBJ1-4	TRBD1	CASSYRGGEKLFF	TGTGCCAGCAGTTACAGGGGTGGGGAAAAACTGTTTTTT
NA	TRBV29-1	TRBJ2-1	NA	CSVGGTVIYNEQFF	TGCAGCGTTGGCGGAACGGTAATCTACAATGAGCAGTTCTTC
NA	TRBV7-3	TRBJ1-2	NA	CASSLNYGRGRSGYTF	TGTGCCAGCAGCTTAAATTACGGGCGGGGGCGGAGTGGCTACACCTTC